The 21 T cell receptor beta chains below were found in one sample sequenced in a study of T cell responses to AZD1222 COVID-19 vaccine. The protocol was immunoSEQ multiplex PCR, while the TCRdb copy is restricted to in-frame clones and leaves out a portion. The repertoire holds around 120,000 clones, with almost 95% as singletons. Sequenced material: peripheral blood, taken 28 days after the second AZD1222 dose. These receptors were obtained from an adult who received the AZD1222 COVID-19 vaccine.

The chain joins TRBV18 to TRBJ2-2; a possible D gene is TRBD1 (6 bases). Germline V CDR1 and CDR2: KGHSH, LQKENI. V lost 8 bases and J 0 bases, leaving 13 bases between the germline ends. The CDR3 runs to 15 residues. The CDR3 DNA follows: TGTGCCAGCCCCAGGGGAGCACCGAACACCGGGGAGCTGTTTTTT. Translation: CASPRGAPNTGELFF.

The chain recombines TRBV13 with TRBJ2-3, with D possibly TRBD2 on 5 matching bases. Germline lookup yields CDR1 PRHDT and CDR2 FYEKMQ (reference sequence). The CDR3 has 15 residues. Between the trimmed V and J ends, which lost 5 bases and 5 bases, there was a span of 17 bases. CDR3 DNA: TGTGCCAGCAGCCGTCTGGAGGACCCGGGAGATACGCAGTATTTT. Translation gives CASSRLEDPGDTQYF.

This clone is a singleton in its sample. V is TRBV7-6 and J is TRBJ2-7; tentatively, D is TRBD1 (5 bases). The V gene lost 0 bases and the J gene lost 5 bases, with 5 bases spanning the gap. This CDR3 is 12 amino acids long. Germline CDR1 reads SGHVS; CDR2 reads FNYEAQ. CDR3 in amino acids: CASSLAGDEQYF. CDR3 nucleotides: TGTGCCAGCAGCTTAGCAGGGGACGAGCAGTACTTC.

On this clone: Compared with germline, one end of the junction differs, possibly owing to a read error. The chain uses TRBV28 and TRBJ1-5, with a weak D call TRBD1 (5 bases). The V gene's germline CDR1 is MDHEN and CDR2 SYDVKM. This CDR3 region has 14 residues. CDR3 nucleotide sequence: TGTGCCAGCAGTTTATTGGGGGGAGTACAGCCCCAGCGTTTT. This translates into CASSLLGGVQPQRF.

The J gene is TRBJ2-2, the V gene TRBV7-3, with D uncertain. The CDR3 is 15 amino acids. V shed 1 base and J shed 6 bases, with 12 bases lying between them. The germline V gene has CDR1 SGHTA and CDR2 FQGTGA. CDR3 nucleotides: TGTGCCAGCAGCTTAATGAGTGGCGAGGCCGGGGAGCTGTTTTTT. Translating it yields CASSLMSGEAGELFF.

The J gene is TRBJ2-1, the V gene TRBV6-4, with D possibly matching TRBD1 (5 bases). Per the germline V gene, CDR1 is MRHNA and CDR2 is SNTAGT. The CDR3 is 15 amino acids. Trimming took 2 bases from V and 4 from J, leaving 12 bases between them. CDR3 DNA sequence: TGTGCCAGCAGTGACCAGGGCGCGCCTTACAATGAGCAGTTCTTC. Its translation is CASSDQGAPYNEQFF.

This clone was picked up one time. V is TRBV30 and J is TRBJ2-3; D possibly corresponds to TRBD1 (6 bases). The CDR3 contains 13 residues. From germline, CDR1 is GTSNPN and CDR2 SVGIG (reference sequence). The V end was cut by 4 bases, the J end by 0 bases, with 8 bases between. Here the CDR3 DNA reads TGTGCCTGGACCGGACAGAGCACAGATACGCAGTATTTT. It yields the protein CAWTGQSTDTQYF.

V gene TRBV11-3 combines with J gene TRBJ1-2; D uncertain. Germline V CDR1 and CDR2: SGHNT, YENEEA. The ends were cut back, 3 bases at V and 5 bases at J, with 10 bases in the middle. CDR3 length: 13 amino acids. The CDR3 region has the DNA TGTGCCAGCAGCTTTTCGGGAGGTTATGGCTACACCTTC. Protein sequence: CASSFSGGYGYTF.

The chain uses TRBV7-2 and TRBJ2-7; a possible D gene is TRBD2 (5 bases). The V gene's germline CDR1 is SGHTA and CDR2 FQGNSA. The CDR3 is 13 amino acids. V was trimmed by 5 bases and J by 6 bases, leaving 14 bases between them. This chain's CDR3 is CASSPLGVSEQYF. CDR3 in DNA: TGTGCCAGCAGCCCACTCGGGGTTAGCGAGCAGTACTTC.

The CDR3 sequence: CASSPRYTGELFF. In DNA form, the CDR3 reads TGTGCCAGCAGCCCGAGGTACACCGGGGAGCTGTTTTTT. V gene TRBV11-1 combines with J gene TRBJ2-2; D unclear. This CDR3 is 13 amino acids long. Trimming took 5 bases from V and 3 from J, leaving 7 bases between them. CDR1 is SGHAT, CDR2 FQDESV, per germline (reference sequence).

The V gene is TRBV7-2, the J gene TRBJ2-1; 15 bases map to TRBD2. The germline V gene encodes CDR1 SGHTA and CDR2 FQGNSA. The ends lost 5 bases at V and 8 bases at J; junction bases unmatched: 7. The CDR3 contains 16 residues. DNA for the CDR3: TGTGCCAGCAGCCAAAGGACTAGCGGGAGGGCCGATGAGCAGTTCTTC. Protein: CASSQRTSGRADEQFF.

V is TRBV15 and J is TRBJ2-7; no definite D call. The germline V and J ends were trimmed by 1 base and 3 bases, with 13 bases remaining between them. CDR3 length: 15 amino acids. Looked up from germline, CDR1 is LNHNV and CDR2 is YYDKDF (reference sequence). The CDR3 protein is CATSRAREIRYEQYF. The CDR3 DNA follows: TGTGCCACCAGCAGAGCAAGGGAAATCCGCTACGAGCAGTACTTC.

This clone was seen only once. The CDR3 DNA sequence: TGTGCCAGCATGGAGGGGACCGGGACTACTAAAAACATTCAGTACTTC. Amino acids: CASMEGTGTTKNIQYF. The V and J genes are TRBV27 and TRBJ2-4; 7 positions agree with TRBD2. Per the germline V gene, CDR1 is MNHEY and CDR2 is SMNVEV (reference sequence). V gave up 7 bases and J gave up 4 bases; unmatched junction bases: 13. The CDR3 totals 16 residues.

The chain is built from TRBV11-2 and TRBJ1-1; D might be TRBD1 (5 bases). This CDR3 is 13 amino acids long. V was clipped by 1 base and J by 4 bases, with 7 bases between them. The germline gives CDR1 SGHAT, CDR2 FQNNGV. CDR3 in amino acids: CASSLVRGTEAFF. The CDR3 DNA reads as TGTGCCAGCAGCTTAGTTAGGGGCACTGAAGCTTTCTTT.

The V and J genes are TRBV5-8 and TRBJ2-3, with 9 bases lining up with TRBD1. The CDR3 has 17 residues. The trim removed 2 bases at V and 3 bases at J, leaving 10 bases unmatched. Per germline, CDR1 SGHTS and CDR2 YDEGEE. The CDR3 bases are TGTGCCAGCAGCTTATACGAGACAGGGGGATCAACAGATACGCAGTATTTT. It translates to CASSLYETGGSTDTQYF.

This clone showed up just once. The chain joins TRBV5-5 to TRBJ2-5; 7 bases agree with TRBD1. The CDR3 consists of 13 residues. Trimming cost V 7 bases and J 1 base; bases outside gene matches: 4. Germline CDR1 is SGHKS and CDR2 is YYEKEE (reference sequence). As DNA, the CDR3 is TGTGCCAGCTTACGGGACAGCCAAGAGACCCAGTACTTC. Translated, it gives CASLRDSQETQYF.

V gene TRBV5-4 combines with J gene TRBJ1-1, with 7 positions matching TRBD1. The germline gives CDR1 SGHNT, CDR2 YYREEE (reference sequence). V shed 1 base and J 0 bases; nucleotides not matched to a gene: 3. The CDR3 has 15 amino acids. The CDR3: CASSLQGVVNTEAFF. CDR3 DNA sequence: TGTGCCAGCAGCTTGCAGGGGGTAGTGAACACTGAAGCTTTCTTT.

The genes are TRBV7-9 and TRBJ2-7, with D tentatively TRBD2 (5 bases). Per the germline V gene, CDR1 is SEHNR and CDR2 is FQNEAQ (reference sequence). V was pared by 5 bases and J by 6 bases, with 14 bases between. The CDR3 covers 13 residues. CDR3 in amino acids: CASSQNSRGEQYF. CDR3 bases: TGTGCCAGCAGCCAAAACTCCCGGGGCGAGCAGTACTTC.

The rearrangement uses TRBV28 and TRBJ2-7; a weak D match, TRBD1 (5 bases). V was shortened by 8 bases and J by 4 bases, with 12 bases between the two germline ends. This CDR3 has 12 amino acids. Germline lookup yields CDR1 MDHEN and CDR2 SYDVKM. CDR3 nucleotides: TGTGCCAGCTCACGGTACAGGTACGAGCAGTACTTC. Translation: CASSRYRYEQYF.

CDR3 sequence (DNA): TGCAGCGTACTTTCCCCCCCGCTAGCGCAAGAGACCCAGTACTTC. It is translated as CSVLSPPLAQETQYF. The V call is TRBV29-1, the J call TRBJ2-5, with a tentative D call TRBD2 (6 bases). Trimming left V 6 bases short and J 2 bases short, with 19 bases between. CDR3 size: 15 residues. Germline values: CDR1 SQVTM, CDR2 ANQGSEA.

The chain employs TRBV5-1 and TRBJ2-1, with D possibly being TRBD2 (6 bases). Germline loops: CDR1 SGHRS, CDR2 YFSETQ. Deletions cut 5 bases from V and 13 bases from J, with 13 bases between. The length of the CDR3 is 11 residues. This CDR3 is CASSYSGEQFF. The CDR3 DNA is TGCGCCAGCAGTTATTCGGGGGAACAGTTCTTC. The whole variable domain, remainder taken from reference TRBV5-1 and TRBJ2-1, is KAGVTQTPRYLIKTRGQQVTLSCSPISGHRSVSWYQQTPGQGLQFLFEYFSETQRNKGNFPGRFSGRQFSNSRSEMNVSTLELGDSALYLCASSYSGEQFFGPGTRLTVL.